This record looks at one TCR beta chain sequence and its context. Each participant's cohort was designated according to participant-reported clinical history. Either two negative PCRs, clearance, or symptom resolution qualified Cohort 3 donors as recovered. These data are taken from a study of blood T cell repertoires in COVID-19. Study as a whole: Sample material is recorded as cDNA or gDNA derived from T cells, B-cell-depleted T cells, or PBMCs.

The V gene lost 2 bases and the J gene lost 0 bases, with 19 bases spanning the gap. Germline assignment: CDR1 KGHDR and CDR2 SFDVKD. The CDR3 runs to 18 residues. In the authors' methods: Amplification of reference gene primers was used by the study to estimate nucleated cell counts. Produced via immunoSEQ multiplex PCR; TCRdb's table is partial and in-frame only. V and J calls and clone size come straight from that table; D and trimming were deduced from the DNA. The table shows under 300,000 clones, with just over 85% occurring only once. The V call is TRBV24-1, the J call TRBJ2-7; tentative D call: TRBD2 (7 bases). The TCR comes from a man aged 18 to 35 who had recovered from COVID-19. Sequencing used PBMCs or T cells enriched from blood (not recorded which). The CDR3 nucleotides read TGTGCCACCAGTGATTGGGGGGGCAAGATACCGCCCTCCTACGAGCAGTACTTC. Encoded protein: CATSDWGGKIPPSYEQYF.